This is a list of T cell receptor beta chains from one sample in a study of T cell changes during pregnancy in multiple sclerosis. Generated by immunoSEQ multiplex PCR, the TCRdb table keeps only in-frame clones and is missing some. The repertoire holds about 110,000 clones, with 92% as singletons. This material consisted of peripheral blood, taken after pregnancy. These TCRs come from a female donor with multiple sclerosis, enrolled in a pregnancy study. CDR3s include the opening cysteine and the closing phenylalanine or tryptophan. D genes are given only for firm matches. For some rows the clone size is stated as once, few or many, or as a class when expanded; others skip it.

d_gene: TRBD2
j_gene: TRBJ2-7
len: 17
abundance: -
v_gene: TRBV7-8
CDR3nt: TGTGCCAGCAGCTTAGCGCGGACTAGCGGGAGGACCTACGAGCAGTACTTC
CDR3aa: CASSLARTSGRTYEQYF

d_gene: -
j_gene: TRBJ1-2
len: 13
abundance: -
v_gene: TRBV27
CDR3nt: TGTGCCAGCAGTCCGATACAGGGTTCGGGCTACACCTTC
CDR3aa: CASSPIQGSGYTF

d_gene: TRBD1
j_gene: TRBJ1-2
len: 16
abundance: -
v_gene: TRBV5-1
CDR3nt: TGCGCCAGCAGCATAGGACAGGGGTCTTCTGGCTATGGCTACACCTTC
CDR3aa: CASSIGQGSSGYGYTF

d_gene: -
j_gene: TRBJ1-4
len: 11
abundance: -
v_gene: TRBV18
CDR3nt: TGTGCCAGCTCCCCGGGGGAAAAACTGTTTTTT
CDR3aa: CASSPGEKLFF

d_gene: TRBD1
j_gene: TRBJ1-5
len: 14
abundance: -
v_gene: TRBV10-3
CDR3nt: TGTGCCATCAGTGACGGGACAGGCAATCAGCCCCAGCATTTT
CDR3aa: CAISDGTGNQPQHF

d_gene: TRBD1
j_gene: TRBJ1-2
len: 12
abundance: -
v_gene: TRBV27
CDR3nt: TGTGCCAACCAGACAGGGGCTTATGGCTACACCTTC
CDR3aa: CANQTGAYGYTF

d_gene: TRBD1
j_gene: TRBJ1-5
len: 15
abundance: -
v_gene: TRBV5-1
CDR3nt: TGCGCCAGCAGTCCAGGGGGCGAGGGCAATCAGCCCCAGCATTTT
CDR3aa: CASSPGGEGNQPQHF

d_gene: -
j_gene: TRBJ1-6
len: 15
abundance: -
v_gene: TRBV14
CDR3nt: TGTGCCAGCAGCCCGAACAGGGTCTATAATTCACCCCTCCACTTT
CDR3aa: CASSPNRVYNSPLHF

d_gene: -
j_gene: TRBJ2-7
len: 14
abundance: -
v_gene: TRBV7-6
CDR3nt: TGTGCCAGCAGCTTAGCGGAAGCACGGGGAGAGCAGTACTTC
CDR3aa: CASSLAEARGEQYF

d_gene: TRBD2
j_gene: TRBJ2-3
len: 16
abundance: -
v_gene: TRBV5-1
CDR3nt: TGCGCCAGCAGCTTTGGGACTAGCGGGAGCACAGATACGCAGTATTTT
CDR3aa: CASSFGTSGSTDTQYF

d_gene: TRBD1
j_gene: TRBJ1-1
len: 11
abundance: -
v_gene: TRBV6-5
CDR3nt: TGTGCCACCTCGGGACAGCGGACAGCTTTCTTT
CDR3aa: CATSGQRTAFF

d_gene: -
j_gene: TRBJ1-1
len: 13
abundance: few
v_gene: TRBV2
CDR3nt: TGTGCCAGCAGGCGACAGCTAACGAGTGAAGCTTTCTTT
CDR3aa: CASRRQLTSEAFF

d_gene: -
j_gene: TRBJ2-1
len: 14
abundance: -
v_gene: TRBV9
CDR3nt: TGTGCCAGCAGCGTGATGGCGGGGTTGAATGAGCAGTTCTTC
CDR3aa: CASSVMAGLNEQFF

d_gene: TRBD1
j_gene: TRBJ1-6
len: 16
abundance: once
v_gene: TRBV30
CDR3nt: TGTGCCTGGAGTGTACCCCGGACAGGGTCCAATTCACCCCTCCACTTT
CDR3aa: CAWSVPRTGSNSPLHF

d_gene: TRBD1
j_gene: TRBJ2-4
len: 16
abundance: once
v_gene: TRBV5-1
CDR3nt: TGCGCCAGCAGCCCCTCGGACAGGGGTCAAGGAAACATTCAGTACTTC
CDR3aa: CASSPSDRGQGNIQYF

d_gene: TRBD2
j_gene: TRBJ2-5
len: 13
abundance: -
v_gene: TRBV10-3
CDR3nt: TGTGCCATTCGACTAGCAGGGACGGAGACCCAGTACTTC
CDR3aa: CAIRLAGTETQYF

d_gene: -
j_gene: TRBJ2-3
len: 19
abundance: -
v_gene: TRBV21-1
CDR3nt: TGTGCCAGCAGCCCGGGACCAGCGGGAGGCCGAATTAGCACAGATACGCAGTATTTT
CDR3aa: CASSPGPAGGRISTDTQYF

d_gene: -
j_gene: TRBJ2-5
len: 14
abundance: -
v_gene: TRBV5-4
CDR3nt: TGTGCCAGCAGTCACGTGACTAGTGCGGAGACCCAGTACTTC
CDR3aa: CASSHVTSAETQYF

d_gene: -
j_gene: TRBJ1-1
len: 13
abundance: -
v_gene: TRBV7-3
CDR3nt: TGTGCCAGCAGCCTGACAGTGAACACTGAAGCTTTCTTT
CDR3aa: CASSLTVNTEAFF

d_gene: -
j_gene: TRBJ1-5
len: 15
abundance: -
v_gene: TRBV19
CDR3nt: TGTGCCAGTAGTATAGACACAGGGTCTTATCAGCCCCAGCATTTT
CDR3aa: CASSIDTGSYQPQHF

d_gene: -
j_gene: TRBJ2-5
len: 13
abundance: -
v_gene: TRBV27
CDR3nt: TGTGCCAGCAGTTTTAGGGGCCAAGAGACCCAGTACTTC
CDR3aa: CASSFRGQETQYF

d_gene: -
j_gene: TRBJ1-4
len: 14
abundance: -
v_gene: TRBV5-1
CDR3nt: TGCGCCAGCAGCTTAGGGGGGGATAATGAAAAACTGTTTTTT
CDR3aa: CASSLGGDNEKLFF

d_gene: TRBD1
j_gene: TRBJ1-2
len: 15
abundance: -
v_gene: TRBV5-6
CDR3nt: TGTGCCAGCAGCTTTTCAGGGGGCGCCGACTATGGCTACACCTTC
CDR3aa: CASSFSGGADYGYTF